These 32 T cell receptor beta chains were sequenced from one sample in a study of T cell responses to AZD1222 COVID-19 vaccine. The protocol was immunoSEQ multiplex PCR, while the TCRdb copy is restricted to in-frame clones and leaves out a portion. The table has over 110,000 clones, 80% to 95% seen once. Sequencing was performed on peripheral blood, taken on day 0 of AZD1222 vaccination. These receptors all stem from an adult in good health.

The chain joins TRBV5-6 to TRBJ1-4; 7 nucleotides line up with TRBD1. CDR1 and CDR2 (germline): SGHDT, YYEEEE. Unmatched junction bases numbered 11, after V lost 2 bases and J lost 7 bases. The CDR3 extends over 16 amino acids. The CDR3 coding sequence is TGTGCCAGCAGCTTCCGGACCGGGACAGTGACTGAAAAACTGTTTTTT. This encodes CASSFRTGTVTEKLFF.

The chain recombines TRBV5-1 with TRBJ2-7, with TRBD1 identical over 8 bases. The CDR3 is 15 residues long. The V gene's germline CDR1 is SGHRS and CDR2 YFSETQ. Trimming took 0 bases from V and 5 from J; bases not matched to a gene: 7. The CDR3 DNA is TGCGCCAGCAGCTTGGAAGGACAGGGATTCGACGAGCAGTACTTC. Translated: CASSLEGQGFDEQYF.

V and J are TRBV9 and TRBJ2-1; D not certain. The V and J ends lost 4 bases and 5 bases respectively, with 16 bases between them. From germline, CDR1 is SGDLS and CDR2 YYNGEE. CDR3 length: 15 residues. The CDR3 sequence: CASSSPRQENNEQFF. The CDR3 DNA sequence: TGTGCCAGCAGCTCCCCCCGGCAGGAGAACAATGAGCAGTTCTTC. Looking up the rest from reference TRBV9 and TRBJ2-1 gives the full variable domain: DSGVTQTPKHLITATGQRVTLRCSPRSGDLSVYWYQQSLDQGLQFLIQYYNGEERAKGNILERFSAQQFPDLHSELNLSSLELGDSALYFCASSSPRQENNEQFFGPGTRLTVL.

The chain joins TRBV6-2 or TRBV6-3 to TRBJ1-2; 8 bases match TRBD1. Germline-derived CDR1 and CDR2 are MNHEY and SVGEGT. Losses at the gene ends were 5 bases for V and 8 bases for J; bases not matched to a gene: 13. This CDR3 spans 15 amino acids. In DNA form, the CDR3 reads TGTGCCAGCAGTCTCCTACAGGGGGTGACGGCAGGCTACACCTTC. Protein sequence: CASSLLQGVTAGYTF.

CDR3 region: CASSPTLGWDEKLFF. The CDR3 nucleotides are TGCGCCAGCAGCCCTACGCTGGGTTGGGATGAAAAACTGTTTTTT. J is TRBJ1-4 and V is TRBV5-1; D uncertain. There are 15 residues in the CDR3. V dropped 4 bases and J dropped 6 bases, with 16 bases sitting between them. Germline-derived CDR1 and CDR2 are SGHRS and YFSETQ.

This chain uses TRBV27 with TRBJ2-1; 14 nucleotides line up with TRBD2. After removal of 0 bases from V and 14 bases from J, the junction contained 9 bases not matched to a gene. The CDR3 runs to 16 residues. Germline loops: CDR1 MNHEY, CDR2 SMNVEV (reference sequence). CDR3 protein: CASSLSGTSGSEWEFF. The CDR3 DNA is TGTGCCAGCAGTTTATCGGGGACTAGCGGGAGTGAATGGGAGTTCTTC.

V gene TRBV7-3 combines with J gene TRBJ1-2; D perhaps matches TRBD1 (6 bases). V lost 3 bases to trimming and J lost 8 bases, with 13 bases between them. The CDR3 consists of 13 residues. Germline V gene sequence: CDR1 SGHTA, CDR2 FQGTGA. This CDR3 reads CASSFSGEGGYTF. CDR3 in DNA: TGTGCCAGCAGCTTTTCAGGGGAAGGCGGCTACACCTTC.

The rearrangement links TRBV19 to TRBJ2-5, with 9 positions matching TRBD1. With V trimmed by 5 bases and J by 5 bases, 9 bases remained unmatched. The length of the CDR3 is 15 residues. CDR1 LNHDA and CDR2 SQIVND come from the germline V gene (reference sequence). CDR3 sequence: CASSARTGAGETQYF. CDR3 DNA: TGTGCCAGTAGTGCCCGGACAGGGGCGGGCGAGACCCAGTACTTC. The full variable domain, with the rest looked up from reference TRBV19 and TRBJ2-5, is DGGITQSPKYLFRKEGQNVTLSCEQNLNHDAMYWYRQDPGQGLRLIYYSQIVNDFQKGDIAEGYSVSREKKESFPLTVTSAQKNPTAFYLCASSARTGAGETQYFGPGTRLLVL.

This clone was observed once. CDR3 protein: CASSFFGANSGANVLTF. The CDR3 DNA follows: TGTGCCAGCAGCTTTTTCGGCGCTAACTCTGGGGCCAACGTCCTGACTTTC. The genes are TRBV5-4 and TRBJ2-6; D gene unclear. The germline CDR1 and CDR2 sequences are SGHNT and YYREEE (reference sequence). This CDR3 is 17 amino acids long. V shed 2 bases and J shed 0 bases, with 12 bases lying between them.

V usage is TRBV7-6 and J usage is TRBJ1-1, with no clear D. The CDR3 is 13 amino acids. Per the germline V gene, CDR1 is SGHVS and CDR2 is FNYEAQ. Deletions cut 6 bases from V and 2 bases from J, with 10 bases between. CDR3 region: CASSLWVNTEAFF. As DNA, the CDR3 is TGTGCCAGCAGTCTGTGGGTTAACACTGAAGCTTTCTTT.

This clone was seen more than once but under ten times. The chain is built from TRBV7-6 and TRBJ1-2; 10 positions agree with TRBD1. Germline V gene lookup returns CDR1 SGHVS and CDR2 FNYEAQ. This CDR3 region has 16 residues. V lost 2 bases to trimming and J lost 8 bases; unmatched junction nucleotides: 11. The CDR3 DNA follows: TGTGCCAGCAGCTTACATGCCTTTGGGACAGGGGACGGCTACACCTTC. Residues: CASSLHAFGTGDGYTF.

The chain links TRBV6-1 to TRBJ2-7, with D possibly being TRBD2 (6 bases). This CDR3 spans 19 amino acids. V gave up 2 bases and J gave up 1 base, with 24 bases separating them. Germline V gives CDR1 MNHNS, CDR2 SASEGT. CDR3 protein: CASSEKGGRSFAYSYEQYF. The CDR3 DNA is TGTGCCAGCAGTGAAAAAGGTGGGAGGTCCTTCGCCTATTCCTACGAGCAGTACTTC.

CDR3 DNA sequence: TGTGCCAGCTACAGGGGGCGCAGACAGCCCCAGCATTTT. This translates into CASYRGRRQPQHF. The chain employs TRBV25-1 and TRBJ1-5; TRBD1 aligns across 9 bases. The CDR3 has 13 amino acids. Trimming at V came to 8 bases and at J to 7 bases, leaving 6 bases not matched to a gene. Per germline, CDR1 MGHDK and CDR2 SYGVNS.

The chain links TRBV11-1 to TRBJ1-1; 7 bases are shared with TRBD1. The length of the CDR3 is 14 residues. In germline, CDR1 is SGHAT, CDR2 FQDESV (reference sequence). The V gene end was trimmed by 6 bases and the J gene end by 0 bases; junction bases not matched to a gene: 4. The CDR3 here is CASRRQGLNTEAFF. CDR3 sequence (DNA): TGTGCCAGCAGACGACAGGGCCTGAACACTGAAGCTTTCTTT. The complete variable domain, with remaining parts taken from reference TRBV11-1 and TRBJ1-1, reads EAEVAQSPRYKITEKSQAVAFWCDPISGHATLYWYRQILGQGPELLVQFQDESVVDDSQLPKDRFSAERLKGVDSTLKIQPAELGDSAMYLCASRRQGLNTEAFFGQGTRLTVV.

The genes are TRBV19 and TRBJ2-1; perhaps D is TRBD1 or TRBD2 (5 bases each). Trimming cost V 1 base and J 0 bases, with 10 bases left between them. This CDR3 contains 16 residues. Germline V gives CDR1 LNHDA, CDR2 SQIVND (reference sequence). CDR3 sequence reads: CASSIVGTASYNEQFF. DNA of the CDR3: TGTGCCAGTAGTATAGTCGGGACGGCCTCCTACAATGAGCAGTTCTTC.

This chain joins TRBV15 and TRBJ1-2; 7 bases fit TRBD1. The trim removed 0 bases at V and 3 bases at J, leaving 4 bases unmatched. The CDR3 extends over 15 amino acids. The germline CDR1 and CDR2 sequences are LNHNV and YYDKDF (reference sequence). CDR3 bases: TGTGCCACCAGCAGAGATCCGGACAGGTACTATGGCTACACCTTC. Translation gives CATSRDPDRYYGYTF.

The gene calls are TRBV19 and TRBJ2-7; TRBD1 might be the D (6 bases). This CDR3 contains 13 residues. Germline CDR1 reads LNHDA; CDR2 reads SQIVND (reference sequence). The V end was cut by 3 bases, the J end by 11 bases, with 17 bases between. CDR3: CASSMNQQDREYF. CDR3 bases: TGTGCCAGTAGTATGAACCAACAGGACAGAGAGTACTTC.

This clone has only one observation. In DNA form, the CDR3 reads TGTGCCAGCAGACACCGGACTAGCGGGAGGGTTTACAATGAGCAGTTCTTC. Translating it yields CASRHRTSGRVYNEQFF. The chain is built from TRBV2 and TRBJ2-1, with 15 bases matching TRBD2. CDR1 SNHLY and CDR2 FYNNEI come from the germline V gene. The trim removed 6 bases at V and 4 bases at J, leaving 7 bases unmatched. This CDR3 region has 17 residues.

The V call is TRBV2, the J call TRBJ1-5; D is perhaps TRBD1 (5 bases). Trimming pared 2 bases from V and 6 bases from J, leaving 11 bases between. Germline V gene lookup returns CDR1 SNHLY and CDR2 FYNNEI. CDR3 length: 14 amino acids. The CDR3 bases are TGTGCCAGCAGTGAATGGGGCGGGGGTCAGCCCCAGCATTTT. Translating it yields CASSEWGGGQPQHF. Supplemented by reference TRBV2 and TRBJ1-5, the full variable domain reads EPEVTQTPSHQVTQMGQEVILRCVPISNHLYFYWYRQILGQKVEFLVSFYNNEISEKSEIFDDQFSVERPDGSNFTLKIRSTKLEDSAMYFCASSEWGGGQPQHFGDGTRLSIL.

The chain is built from TRBV19 and TRBJ2-7, with a weak D call TRBD2 (6 bases). Germline lookup yields CDR1 LNHDA and CDR2 SQIVND (reference sequence). V was trimmed by 4 bases and J by 3 bases, leaving 13 bases between them. CDR3 length: 14 residues. This CDR3 is CASSTTSTSYEQYF. The CDR3 DNA is TGTGCCAGTAGTACGACCTCGACTAGCTACGAGCAGTACTTC.

This clone was observed a few times. V gene TRBV11-3 combines with J gene TRBJ2-7, with TRBD1 matching over 7 bases. The V gene's germline CDR1 is SGHNT and CDR2 YENEEA. V was pared by 5 bases and J by 2 bases, with 6 bases of the junction left unmatched. CDR3 length equals 14 residues. CDR3 coding DNA: TGTGCCAGCAGCCCCGGGACAGAGCCCTACGAGCAGTACTTC. Encoded protein: CASSPGTEPYEQYF.

The chain carries TRBV19 and TRBJ1-2; 9 bases are a match to TRBD1. This CDR3 is 13 amino acids long. Germline CDR1 is LNHDA and CDR2 is SQIVND (reference sequence). V was pared by 4 bases and J by 6 bases, with 3 bases of the junction left unmatched. The CDR3 region has the DNA TGTGCCAGTAGTACCAGACAGGGGGATGGCTACACCTTC. Translating it yields CASSTRQGDGYTF.

The V call is TRBV11-3, the J call TRBJ2-2; possible D gene TRBD2, 5 bases. CDR3 length: 15 residues. V gave up 6 bases and J gave up 0 bases, with 11 bases separating them. CDR1 is SGHNT, CDR2 YENEEA, per germline. DNA of the CDR3: TGTGCCAGCAGTCGCAGGACTTCGAACACCGGGGAGCTGTTTTTT. This codes for CASSRRTSNTGELFF.

The V gene is TRBV6-2 or TRBV6-3, the J gene TRBJ2-7; D is ambiguous. The CDR3 is made up of 12 amino acids. Germline V CDR1 and CDR2: MNHEY, SVGEGT. With 0 bases removed from V and 3 bases from J, the gap between germline ends came to 3 bases. The CDR3 is CASSYSYYEQYF. The DNA for the CDR3 is TGTGCCAGCAGTTACTCGTACTACGAGCAGTACTTC.

This rearrangement joins TRBV7-9 to TRBJ1-1; D possibly corresponds to TRBD1 (6 bases). The germline V gene encodes CDR1 SEHNR and CDR2 FQNEAQ (reference sequence). V lost 1 base to trimming and J lost 11 bases, with 11 bases between them. The CDR3 has 12 residues. Here the CDR3 DNA reads TGTGCCAGCAGCTTAGGGGACATGCGGGCTTTCTTT. Residues: CASSLGDMRAFF.

The J gene is TRBJ2-1, the V gene TRBV11-2; D gene ambiguous. Trimming stripped 1 base from V and 6 bases from J, with 7 bases between. Germline V gene sequence: CDR1 SGHAT, CDR2 FQNNGV. The CDR3 consists of 13 residues. The CDR3 loop reads CASSLAGLNEQFF. The CDR3 nucleotides are TGTGCCAGCAGCTTAGCAGGTCTCAATGAGCAGTTCTTC.

V and J are TRBV30 and TRBJ2-7, with D tentatively TRBD1 or TRBD2 (5 bases each). V dropped 3 bases and J dropped 5 bases, with 17 bases sitting between them. The CDR3 has 14 residues. Germline values: CDR1 GTSNPN, CDR2 SVGIG (reference sequence). CDR3 residues: CAWSPGPQSNEQYF. The DNA of the CDR3 is TGTGCCTGGAGCCCGGGACCTCAGTCAAACGAGCAGTACTTC.

The DNA for the CDR3 is TGTGCCAGCTCAGGGGACGGGGCCTACGAGCAGTACTTC. Translating it yields CASSGDGAYEQYF. The chain links TRBV7-9 to TRBJ2-7; tentatively, D is TRBD1 (6 bases). The CDR3 extends over 13 amino acids. V gave up 8 bases and J gave up 2 bases, with 13 bases separating them. The germline gives CDR1 SEHNR, CDR2 FQNEAQ (reference sequence).

This sequence joins TRBV18 and TRBJ1-2, with D hard to call. The CDR3 length is 12 residues. Germline V lookup: CDR1 KGHSH, CDR2 LQKENI. Trimming removed 5 bases at V and 6 bases at J, with 10 bases between. The CDR3 reads CASSTSADGYTF. The CDR3 DNA reads as TGTGCCAGCTCAACAAGCGCGGATGGCTACACCTTC.

CDR3 nucleotides: TGTGCCAGCAAAGGACAGGGTGGGGAGACCCAGTACTTC. Translated, it gives CASKGQGGETQYF. The genes are TRBV6-4 and TRBJ2-5; 8 nucleotides line up with TRBD1. The length of the CDR3 is 13 residues. The J segment lost 5 bases and the V segment lost 7 bases, leaving 6 bases of the junction unmatched. The germline V gene encodes CDR1 MRHNA and CDR2 SNTAGT.

The chain recombines TRBV7-9 with TRBJ2-5, with 8 bases matching TRBD1. The CDR3 length is 15 residues. The V and J ends lost 2 bases and 3 bases, in that order; junction bases with no gene match: 5. CDR1 is SEHNR and CDR2 is FQNEAQ in the germline V gene (reference sequence). In nucleotides, the CDR3 is TGTGCCAGCAGCTTACTGCGGACAGGGAAAGAGACCCAGTACTTC. It yields the protein CASSLLRTGKETQYF.

The chain has TRBV4-1 and TRBJ2-1; perhaps TRBD1 as D (6 bases). The CDR3 totals 16 residues. Germline V gene sequence: CDR1 MGHRA, CDR2 YSYEKL. V was trimmed by 4 bases and J by 4 bases, leaving 17 bases between them. DNA of the CDR3: TGCGCCAGCAGCCGAGAACTCAGGGGAACATACAATGAGCAGTTCTTC. Amino acid sequence: CASSRELRGTYNEQFF.